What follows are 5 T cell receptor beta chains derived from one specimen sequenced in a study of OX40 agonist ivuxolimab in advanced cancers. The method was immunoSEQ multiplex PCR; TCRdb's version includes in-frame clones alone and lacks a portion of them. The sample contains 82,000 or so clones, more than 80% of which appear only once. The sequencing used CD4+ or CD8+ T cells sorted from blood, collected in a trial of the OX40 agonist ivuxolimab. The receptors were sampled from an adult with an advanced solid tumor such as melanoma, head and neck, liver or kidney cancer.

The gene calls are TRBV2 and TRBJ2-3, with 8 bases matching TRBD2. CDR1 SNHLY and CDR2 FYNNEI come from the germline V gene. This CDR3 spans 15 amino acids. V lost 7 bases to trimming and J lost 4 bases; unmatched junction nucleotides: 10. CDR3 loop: CASKPSGGGADTQYF. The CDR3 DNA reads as TGTGCCAGCAAGCCAAGCGGGGGAGGCGCAGATACGCAGTATTTT.

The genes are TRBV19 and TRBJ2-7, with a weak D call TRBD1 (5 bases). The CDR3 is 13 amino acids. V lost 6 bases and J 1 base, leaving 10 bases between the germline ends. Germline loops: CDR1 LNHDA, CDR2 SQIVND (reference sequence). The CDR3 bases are TGTGCCAGTAGAAAGACAGAGTCCTACGAGCAGTACTTC. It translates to CASRKTESYEQYF.

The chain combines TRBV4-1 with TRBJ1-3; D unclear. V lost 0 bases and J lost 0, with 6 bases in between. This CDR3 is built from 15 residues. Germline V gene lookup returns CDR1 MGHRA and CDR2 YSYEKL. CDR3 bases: TGCGCCAGCAGCCAAGACAGTTACTCTGGAAACACCATATATTTT. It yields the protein CASSQDSYSGNTIYF.

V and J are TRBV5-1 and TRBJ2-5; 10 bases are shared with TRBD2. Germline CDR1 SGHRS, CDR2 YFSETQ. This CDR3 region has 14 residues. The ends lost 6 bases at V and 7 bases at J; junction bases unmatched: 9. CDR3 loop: CASTTAGGPGTQYF. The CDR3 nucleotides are TGCGCCAGCACCACAGCGGGGGGGCCCGGGACCCAGTACTTC.

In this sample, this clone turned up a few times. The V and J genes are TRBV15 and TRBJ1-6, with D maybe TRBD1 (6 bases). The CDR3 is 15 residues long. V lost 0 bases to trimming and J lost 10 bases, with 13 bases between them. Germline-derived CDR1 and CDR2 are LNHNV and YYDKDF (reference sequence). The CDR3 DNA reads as TGTGCCACCAGCAGAGATTGGGGGGCGCAATCACCCCTCCACTTT. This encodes CATSRDWGAQSPLHF. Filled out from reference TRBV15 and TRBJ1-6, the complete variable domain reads DAMVIQNPRYQVTQFGKPVTLSCSQTLNHNVMYWYQQKSSQAPKLLFHYYDKDFNNEADTPDNFQSRRPNTSFCFLDIRSPGLGDTAMYLCATSRDWGAQSPLHFGNGTRLTVT.